What follows is one T cell receptor beta chain and its context. In TCRdb, the RT-PCR reads were re-called with MiXCR into one record per CDR3 protein. This sample has fewer than 800,000 distinct CDR3 sequences, with 12% to 15% found just once. V shed 3 bases, J shed 4 bases, and the junction held 4 bases outside the gene matches. CDR1 GTSNPN and CDR2 SVGIG come from the germline V gene (reference sequence). The CDR3 is 14 residues long. This chain joins TRBV30 and TRBJ2-2, with 8 bases that match TRBD1. The material sequenced was memory CD4+ T cells from blood. This receptor was identified in a female donor in good health, serving as a healthy control. CDR3 sequence reads: CAWRPGGVTGELFF. The CDR3 bases are TGTGCCTGGAGGCCAGGGGGCGTCACCGGGGAGCTGTTTTTT. Combining the CDR3 with reference TRBV30 and TRBJ2-2 gives the whole variable domain SQTIHQWPATLVQPVGSPLSLECTVEGTSNPNLYWYRQAAGRGLQLLFYSVGIGQISSEVPQNLSASRPQDRQFILSSKKLLLSDSGFYLCAWRPGGVTGELFFGEGSRLTVL.